Listed here are 17 T cell receptor beta chains from one sample, sequenced in a study of control samples from healthy donors and cancer patients. Sequencing used immunoSEQ multiplex PCR; TCRdb keeps in-frame clones, though not all of them. Among around 150,000 clones listed, around 88% were seen once. Sample: blood. The receptor source for this set is a man aged 18 to 30 in good health.

The chain employs TRBV5-1 and TRBJ1-1; no clear D. The germline V gene encodes CDR1 SGHRS and CDR2 YFSETQ. V shed 6 bases and J shed 1 base, with 10 bases lying between them. The CDR3 totals 13 residues. Here the CDR3 DNA reads TGCGCCAGCACTCTGACGGGGAACACTGAAGCTTTCTTT. Translating gives CASTLTGNTEAFF.

The chain is built from TRBV28 and TRBJ1-4, with D unclear. Germline CDR1 is MDHEN and CDR2 is SYDVKM. V lost 2 bases and J 8 bases, leaving 9 bases between the germline ends. The CDR3 sequence is 13 residues long. The CDR3 DNA sequence: TGTGCCAGCAGTTTACCCCCGAGGGAAAAACTGTTTTTT. Its translation is CASSLPPREKLFF.

The chain has TRBV25-1 and TRBJ1-1; TRBD1 agrees at 7 bases. CDR1 and CDR2 from the germline V gene are MGHDK and SYGVNS. This CDR3 has 13 residues. V trimming: 4 bases; J trimming: 4 bases; junction bases outside the gene matches: 3. CDR3 residues: CASSVNRGTEAFF. The CDR3 nucleotides read TGTGCCAGCAGTGTAAACAGGGGCACTGAAGCTTTCTTT. Full variable domain (missing parts from reference TRBV25-1 and TRBJ1-1): EADIYQTPRYLVIGTGKKITLECSQTMGHDKMYWYQQDPGMELHLIHYSYGVNSTEKGDLSSESTVSRIRTEHFPLTLESARPSHTSQYLCASSVNRGTEAFFGQGTRLTVV.

The chain is built from TRBV5-6 and TRBJ2-3; 13 bases fit TRBD2. The V segment lost 4 bases and the J segment 5 bases; nucleotides outside the gene matches: 7. The CDR3 totals 16 residues. Germline V CDR1 and CDR2: SGHDT, YYEEEE. The CDR3 DNA sequence: TGTGCCAGCAGCAAACTAGCGGGGGGGCGGATAGATACGCAGTATTTT. Translated: CASSKLAGGRIDTQYF.

The V and J genes are TRBV6-1 and TRBJ2-1; 10 nucleotides line up with TRBD2. This CDR3 is built from 17 residues. Trimming removed 2 bases from V and 9 bases from J; junction bases left unmatched: 13. The germline CDR1 and CDR2 sequences are MNHNS and SASEGT. This CDR3 reads CASSEWFTGTSASEQFF. CDR3 coding DNA: TGTGCCAGCAGTGAATGGTTTACCGGGACTAGCGCAAGTGAGCAGTTCTTC.

This clone turned up a few times. The CDR3, as DNA: TGTGCCAGCAGTTTTCTAGCGGGGGCCGATAACACCGGGGAGCTGTTTTTT. Residues: CASSFLAGADNTGELFF. The rearrangement uses TRBV28 and TRBJ2-2, with 10 bases aligning to TRBD2. The V and J ends lost 3 bases and 2 bases, in that order; junction bases with no gene match: 6. This CDR3 region has 17 residues. Germline loops: CDR1 MDHEN, CDR2 SYDVKM.

This clone was recorded once. The chain has TRBV7-2 and TRBJ2-3; 11 positions agree with TRBD2. J gave up 2 bases and V 1 base, and 5 bases lay outside the gene matches. CDR3 length: 17 amino acids. The germline V gene has CDR1 SGHTA and CDR2 FQGNSA. CDR3 amino acids: CASSLVSGGAATDTQYF. CDR3 DNA: TGTGCCAGCAGCTTAGTTAGCGGGGGGGCGGCCACAGATACGCAGTATTTT.

This rearrangement joins TRBV9 to TRBJ1-4; D gene uncertain. Trimming left V 0 bases short and J 6 bases short, with 9 bases between. Germline assignment: CDR1 SGDLS and CDR2 YYNGEE. The CDR3 is 14 amino acids. The CDR3 sequence: CASSVGPDDEKLFF. As DNA, the CDR3 is TGTGCCAGCAGCGTAGGCCCAGATGATGAAAAACTGTTTTTT.

V gene TRBV5-6 combines with J gene TRBJ2-7; 7 bases map to TRBD2. The CDR3 length is 14 residues. Looked up from germline, CDR1 is SGHDT and CDR2 is YYEEEE. The J segment lost 7 bases and the V segment lost 5 bases, leaving 12 bases of the junction unmatched. CDR3 sequence (DNA): TGTGCCAGCAGATTCGGACCGGGGCGGGGGGAGCAGTACTTC. Protein: CASRFGPGRGEQYF.

This rearrangement joins TRBV3-1 (or the pseudogene TRBV3-2) to TRBJ2-5; D is possibly TRBD1 (5 bases). Trimming took off 1 base at V and 0 bases at J, with 9 bases between the two ends. The CDR3 runs to 15 residues. Germline CDR1 and CDR2: LGHDT and YNNKEL (reference sequence). This CDR3 reads CASSQGTLYQETQYF. CDR3 bases: TGTGCCAGCAGCCAAGGGACACTCTACCAAGAGACCCAGTACTTC.

V gene TRBV9 combines with J gene TRBJ2-7; a possible D gene is TRBD1 (6 bases). Trimming removed 5 bases at V and 5 bases at J, with 17 bases between. The CDR3 spans 14 residues. In germline, CDR1 is SGDLS, CDR2 YYNGEE. CDR3 sequence (DNA): TGTGCCAGCAGTCCAAACAGGGTCACGCACGAGCAGTACTTC. This encodes CASSPNRVTHEQYF.

The CDR3 protein is CASSDWGMAFF. The CDR3 bases are TGTGCCAGCAGTGACTGGGGGATGGCGTTCTTC. The chain combines TRBV2 with TRBJ2-1; D tentatively fits TRBD1 or TRBD2 (5 bases each). Trimming took 3 bases from V and 15 from J, leaving 12 bases between them. CDR3 length: 11 residues. Germline V gene data show CDR1 as SNHLY and CDR2 as FYNNEI.

This chain connects TRBV30 to TRBJ2-3; TRBD1 matches 10 bases. Trimming cost V 3 bases and J 10 bases; bases outside gene matches: 4. This CDR3 has 12 residues. CDR1 GTSNPN and CDR2 SVGIG come from the germline V gene (reference sequence). The CDR3 nucleotides are TGTGCCTGGAGGACAGGGGGCGAAGCGCAGTATTTT. This translates into CAWRTGGEAQYF.

This clone was seen just once. The V gene is TRBV27, the J gene TRBJ2-7, with 7 positions matching TRBD2. There are 13 residues in the CDR3. CDR1 MNHEY and CDR2 SMNVEV come from the germline V gene (reference sequence). V lost 2 bases, J lost 6 bases, and 4 bases stayed unmatched. The CDR3 loop reads CASSLAWGGEQYF. In nucleotides, the CDR3 is TGTGCCAGCAGTTTAGCTTGGGGGGGCGAGCAGTACTTC.

The V call is TRBV7-2, the J call TRBJ1-5; D is undetermined. Between the trimmed V and J ends, which lost 1 base and 2 bases, there was a span of 9 bases. The CDR3 is 15 residues long. The germline gives CDR1 SGHTA, CDR2 FQGNSA. The CDR3 nucleotides read TGTGCCAGCAGCTTAGATTCGGTTGGCAATCAGCCCCAGCATTTT. Translation gives CASSLDSVGNQPQHF.

The rearrangement joins TRBV30 to TRBJ2-7; a possible D gene is TRBD1 (7 bases). This CDR3 is built from 13 residues. Trimming removed 3 bases from V and 2 bases from J, with 11 bases in between. Per the germline V gene, CDR1 is GTSNPN and CDR2 is SVGIG (reference sequence). The CDR3 protein is CAWRAGQTYEQYF. CDR3 bases: TGTGCCTGGAGGGCGGGACAGACCTACGAGCAGTACTTC.

The V and J genes are TRBV5-5 and TRBJ2-3, with a weak D call TRBD2 (5 bases). With 5 bases removed from V and 1 base from J, the gap between germline ends came to 11 bases. CDR1 is SGHKS, CDR2 YYEKEE, per germline (reference sequence). This CDR3 has 14 residues. The CDR3 region is CASSRTVRTDTQYF. In DNA, the CDR3 is TGTGCCAGCAGTCGGACTGTCCGCACAGATACGCAGTATTTT.